The sequence of this T cell receptor (beta chain) was determined in a study of T cells in localized non-small cell lung cancer. Study-wide points: The greatest T cell clonality was found in uninvolved adjacent lung (higher than in tumor).

As to this clone: Its antigen is currently unknown.

Trimming pared 1 base from V and 2 bases from J, leaving 11 bases between. The germline CDR1 and CDR2 sequences are LNHDA and SQIVND (reference sequence). This CDR3 is built from 15 residues. The repertoire was sequenced with immunoSEQ multiplex PCR; TCRdb's copy has only in-frame clones and lacks some. This sample carries fewer than 9,000 clones, roughly 44% of them seen once, and the ten largest clones take 3.5% to 4%. This clonotype originated in a man between 40 and 70 years old with stage I lung adenocarcinoma. V usage is TRBV19 and J usage is TRBJ1-2, with a tentative D call TRBD1 (5 bases). The sequencing here drew on lymph node tissue, taken before any cancer treatment. In DNA form, the CDR3 reads TGTGCCAGTAGTATAGGGGCAGGGATCAACTATGGCTACACCTTC. This sequence encodes CASSIGAGINYGYTF. The full variable domain, its missing parts supplied by reference TRBV19 and TRBJ1-2, is DGGITQSPKYLFRKEGQNVTLSCEQNLNHDAMYWYRQDPGQGLRLIYYSQIVNDFQKGDIAEGYSVSREKKESFPLTVTSAQKNPTAFYLCASSIGAGINYGYTFGSGTRLTVV.